The 12 T cell receptor beta chains below all came from one sample that was sequenced in a study of cytomegalovirus exposure and HLA in healthy donors. This PCR relied on a set of 60 Vbeta primers and 13 Jbeta primers. TCRdb keeps only in-frame clones here, not all; method: immunoSEQ multiplex PCR. The data show hundreds of thousands of clones, 60% to 80% seen once. Sequenced: PBMCs. The receptors stem from a man aged 18 to 30 in good health and CMV-seronegative.

The chain employs TRBV15 and TRBJ1-5; tentative D call: TRBD1 (5 bases). Trimming pared 3 bases from V and 4 bases from J, leaving 13 bases between. This CDR3 region has 15 residues. The germline V gene has CDR1 LNHNV and CDR2 YYDKDF (reference sequence). In DNA form, the CDR3 reads TGTGCCACCAGCAGTCCCGAGGCAGGGAATCAGCCCCAGCATTTT. Translation: CATSSPEAGNQPQHF.

The J gene is TRBJ2-3, the V gene TRBV18; TRBD2 aligns across 10 bases. Trimming took 3 bases from V and 2 from J; bases not matched to a gene: 5. The CDR3 totals 16 residues. Germline V gene lookup returns CDR1 KGHSH and CDR2 LQKENI. This CDR3 is CASSPASGGSTDTQYF. The CDR3 DNA follows: TGTGCCAGCTCACCGGCTAGCGGGGGATCCACAGATACGCAGTATTTT.

The chain carries TRBV28 and TRBJ1-1, with TRBD1 as a possible D gene (5 bases). Trimming removed 5 bases at V and 1 base at J, with 11 bases between. CDR1 and CDR2 (germline): MDHEN, SYDVKM. The length of the CDR3 is 14 residues. The CDR3 DNA reads as TGTGCCAGCAGTCAAGGGGTCACGAACACTGAAGCTTTCTTT. Translation gives CASSQGVTNTEAFF.

The chain employs TRBV11-3 and TRBJ2-7; 7 bases match TRBD1. CDR1 and CDR2 from the germline V gene are SGHNT and YENEEA. With V trimmed by 4 bases and J by 0 bases, 3 bases remained unmatched. This CDR3 has 14 amino acids. The CDR3 sequence: CASSWTGDSYEQYF. The CDR3 DNA is TGTGCCAGCAGCTGGACAGGAGACTCCTACGAGCAGTACTTC.

The chain couples TRBV28 to TRBJ2-3, with 9 bases aligning to TRBD2. The CDR3 is 15 amino acids. Per germline, CDR1 MDHEN and CDR2 SYDVKM. V gave up 2 bases and J gave up 5 bases; unmatched junction bases: 5. CDR3 sequence reads: CASSLGAGGIDTQYF. The CDR3 DNA reads as TGTGCCAGCAGTTTAGGAGCGGGAGGAATAGATACGCAGTATTTT.

This chain links TRBV19 with TRBJ2-7, with D tentatively TRBD2 (5 bases). From germline, CDR1 is LNHDA and CDR2 SQIVND (reference sequence). V was clipped by 1 base and J by 1 base, with 8 bases between them. This CDR3 has 14 residues. CDR3 in DNA: TGTGCCAGTAGTATAGCGGGCGGGTCCTACGAGCAGTACTTC. Encoded protein: CASSIAGGSYEQYF. The full variable domain, rest sourced from reference TRBV19 and TRBJ2-7, is DGGITQSPKYLFRKEGQNVTLSCEQNLNHDAMYWYRQDPGQGLRLIYYSQIVNDFQKGDIAEGYSVSREKKESFPLTVTSAQKNPTAFYLCASSIAGGSYEQYFGPGTRLTVT.

In its sample, this clone was seen a few times. The gene calls are TRBV19 and TRBJ2-7, with 7 bases fitting TRBD1. Losses at the gene ends were 6 bases for V and 5 bases for J; bases not matched to a gene: 10. This CDR3 has 14 amino acids. Germline V lookup: CDR1 LNHDA, CDR2 SQIVND (reference sequence). For the CDR3, the DNA is TGTGCCAGTAGGGCAGACAGGGATCAGGACGAGCAGTACTTC. Amino acid sequence: CASRADRDQDEQYF.

CDR3 nucleotide sequence: TGTGCCAGCAGTGGGGGGGGAGACTACAATGAGCAGTTCTTC. It translates to CASSGGGDYNEQFF. The chain links TRBV6-5 to TRBJ2-1; 7 bases line up with TRBD2. After removal of 5 bases from V and 3 bases from J, the junction contained 4 bases not matched to a gene. CDR3 length: 14 amino acids. Germline assignment: CDR1 MNHEY and CDR2 SVGAGI.

This clone was seen once. J is TRBJ1-1 and V is TRBV28; D is perhaps TRBD1 (5 bases). The CDR3 contains 15 residues. V lost 7 bases and J 1 base, leaving 16 bases between the germline ends. Germline-derived CDR1 and CDR2 are MDHEN and SYDVKM. The CDR3 nucleotides read TGTGCCAGCATCTCGGGGGGAAACGGGAACACTGAAGCTTTCTTT. Translating gives CASISGGNGNTEAFF.

This clone came up once. The chain recombines TRBV7-3 with TRBJ2-3, with 10 positions matching TRBD2. Unmatched junction bases numbered 6, after V lost 5 bases and J lost 4 bases. Germline CDR1 and CDR2: SGHTA and FQGTGA. There are 15 residues in the CDR3. CDR3 protein: CASSPLAGDADTQYF. The CDR3 DNA follows: TGTGCCAGCAGCCCTCTAGCGGGAGACGCAGATACGCAGTATTTT.

The J gene is TRBJ1-3, the V gene TRBV2; D might be TRBD1 (5 bases). The CDR3 loop spans 13 amino acids. Trimming stripped 8 bases from V and 0 bases from J, with 8 bases between. Germline V gene sequence: CDR1 SNHLY, CDR2 FYNNEI. The CDR3 region has the DNA TGTGCCAGCGGACAAAACTCTGGAAACACCATATATTTT. Its protein is CASGQNSGNTIYF. Together with reference TRBV2 and TRBJ1-3, the CDR3 gives the full variable domain: EPEVTQTPSHQVTQMGQEVILRCVPISNHLYFYWYRQILGQKVEFLVSFYNNEISEKSEIFDDQFSVERPDGSNFTLKIRSTKLEDSAMYFCASGQNSGNTIYFGEGSWLTVV.

CDR3 coding DNA: TGTGCCAGCAGTTTCCTACTAGCGGGAGGGCAGAGAGACGAGCAGTACTTC. It is translated as CASSFLLAGGQRDEQYF. This chain uses TRBV28 with TRBJ2-7; 13 bases fit TRBD2. The germline gives CDR1 MDHEN, CDR2 SYDVKM. The length of the CDR3 is 17 residues. The J segment lost 5 bases and the V segment lost 3 bases, leaving 10 bases of the junction unmatched.